One and the same sample provided the 7 T cell receptor beta chains below, sequenced in a study of T cells in Graves' hyperthyroidism and ophthalmopathy. Amplification yielded TCR beta CDR3 regions, with RNA transcripts as the source. Primed by the HTBI set, a first-round RT-PCR was run on the TCR CDR3. MiXCR, run by TCRdb on the multiplex PCR reads, gives a single entry per CDR3 protein. The sample contains around 600,000 distinct CDR3 sequences, approximately 15% of which appear only once. What was sequenced was blood. These receptors originate from a woman under 30 with Graves' ophthalmopathy.

This clonotype was recorded many times. This sequence joins TRBV7-6 and TRBJ2-2; D tentatively reads TRBD1 or TRBD2 (5 bases each). This CDR3 has 17 amino acids. The V end lost 5 bases, the J end lost 0 bases, and 16 bases lay between the germline ends. Germline V gives CDR1 SGHVS, CDR2 FNYEAQ. CDR3 nucleotides: TGTGCCAGCAGCCGGGGTAGGGGAATGGCGAACACCGGGGAGCTGTTTTTT. Translation: CASSRGRGMANTGELFF.

V is TRBV20-1 and J is TRBJ2-1, with 10 nucleotides matching TRBD2. Germline trimming cut 0 bases from V and 4 bases from J; bases unmatched to any gene: 9. This CDR3 comprises 17 residues. Germline V CDR1 and CDR2: DFQATT, SNEGSKA (reference sequence). CDR3 sequence: CSARDSAGGPGYNEQFF. The CDR3 nucleotides are TGCAGTGCTAGAGATTCAGCGGGAGGGCCGGGGTACAATGAGCAGTTCTTC.

The V gene is TRBV12-3 or TRBV12-4, the J gene TRBJ2-3; D may be TRBD1 (6 bases). The CDR3 totals 14 residues. V lost 2 bases, J lost 6 bases, and 12 bases lay in between. CDR3 DNA: TGTGCCAGCAGTTTACTGGGGGCTGGGGATACGCAGTATTTT. This codes for CASSLLGAGDTQYF.

This clonotype was seen ten or more times. This sequence joins TRBV30 and TRBJ1-4; a weak D match, TRBD1 (5 bases). From germline, CDR1 is GTSNPN and CDR2 SVGIG (reference sequence). V gave up 1 base and J gave up 8 bases, with 11 bases separating them. This CDR3 has 13 residues. The DNA of the CDR3 is TGTGCCTGGAGTGGTTTGAAGGGGGAAAAACTGTTTTTT. Amino acid sequence: CAWSGLKGEKLFF.

The rearrangement links TRBV18 to TRBJ1-3; TRBD1 agrees at 8 bases. CDR3 size: 15 residues. Germline V gene data show CDR1 as KGHSH and CDR2 as LQKENI. The trim removed 3 bases at V and 4 bases at J, leaving 5 bases unmatched. Here the CDR3 DNA reads TGTGCCAGCTCACCCGGACAGGGTCAAGGAAACACCATATATTTT. Translating it yields CASSPGQGQGNTIYF.

This clonotype was observed at least ten times. The gene calls are TRBV20-1 and TRBJ1-1; the D is unclear. Germline V lookup: CDR1 DFQATT, CDR2 SNEGSKA (reference sequence). Trimming removed 6 bases from V and 10 bases from J, with 24 bases in between. There are 14 residues in the CDR3. The CDR3 sequence: CSAPLDGVQSRAFF. CDR3 DNA sequence: TGCAGTGCCCCCCTTGATGGGGTACAGTCGAGAGCTTTCTTT.

This clonotype was observed a few times. The CDR3 bases are TGTGCCAGTAGTAGCGGGGGAAAGGGCTACACCTTC. Its translation is CASSSGGKGYTF. The rearrangement links TRBV19 to TRBJ1-2, with D maybe TRBD1 (5 bases). Between the trimmed V and J ends, which lost 4 bases and 8 bases, there was a span of 11 bases. This CDR3 contains 12 residues. CDR1 is LNHDA, CDR2 SQIVND, per germline (reference sequence).